This TCR beta chain was profiled in a study of cytomegalovirus exposure and HLA in healthy donors. The study's findings and limits: Reportedly, diagnosis of cytomegalovirus status by the classifier showed high specificity and sensitivity.

Points on this clone: Its antigen remains unknown.

PCR used 60 Vbeta primers and 13 Jbeta primers. Clones were read by immunoSEQ multiplex PCR, and TCRdb kept only the in-frame ones, dropping some. The sample lists 79,000 or so clones, roughly two thirds occurring once. The length of the CDR3 is 16 residues. Germline V gene data show CDR1 as MNHEY and CDR2 as SVGAGI. Germline trimming cut 4 bases from V and 5 bases from J; bases unmatched to any gene: 8. This clonotype was sampled from a woman aged 40 to 50 in good health and CMV-seropositive. J is TRBJ2-2 and V is TRBV6-5; 9 nucleotides agree with TRBD1. The sample was PBMCs. In DNA form, the CDR3 reads TGTGCCAGCAGTTCCCCCGGGACAGGGAGTACCGGGGAGCTGTTTTTT. This sequence encodes CASSSPGTGSTGELFF.